The rows below give T cell receptor beta chains drawn from one sample of a study of T-cell reconstitution after alpha-beta-depleted transplantation in children. TCRdb ran MiXCR on the PCR reads and lists one entry per CDR3 protein. The data show fewer than 400,000 distinct CDR3 sequences, around 20% seen once. This specimen consisted of PBMCs, mostly from graft donor cells, obtained 180 days after TCRalphabeta/CD19-depleted stem cell transplant. These receptors all come from a male patient under 18 who had a stem cell transplant for acute lymphoblastic leukemia, so the T cells may come from the graft donor. CDR3s include the opening cysteine and the closing phenylalanine or tryptophan. A D gene is named only where the DNA matches it firmly. Only some rows state a clone size, as once, few, many or a class for expanded clones.

TGTGCCACCAGCAGCAGCAGGAGGGGAGAGACCCAGTACTTC	CATSSSRRGETQYF	TRBV15	TRBJ2-5	-	-
TGCGCCAGCAGCTTGCCTGAACCCTGGCCAGGGGCTCCAAGGAATTCACCCCTCCACTTT	CASSLPEPWPGAPRNSPLHF	TRBV5-1	TRBJ1-6	-	-
TGCGCCAGCAGCCAAGAAGGCGATAGCGGCTACAATGAGCAGTTCTTC	CASSQEGDSGYNEQFF	TRBV4-1	TRBJ2-1	few	-
TGTGCCAGCAGCTATACGACAGGGGAAGGAGATGGCTACACCTTC	CASSYTTGEGDGYTF	TRBV11-1	TRBJ1-2	-	TRBD1
TGTGCCAGCAGGCGGGGACAGGGGAGGGCCTCCACAGATACGCAGTATTTT	CASRRGQGRASTDTQYF	TRBV2	TRBJ2-3	-	TRBD1
TGTGCCAGCAGCCAAGTGGCGGGAGGCATTCAAGAGACCCAGTACTTC	CASSQVAGGIQETQYF	TRBV3-1	TRBJ2-5	few	TRBD2
TGCAGTGCCATTAGCGGGAGCGCCTACAATGAGCAGTTCTTC	CSAISGSAYNEQFF	TRBV20-1	TRBJ2-1	-	TRBD2
TGCGCCAGCAGCAGGACAGGGACCTACGAGCAGTACTTC	CASSRTGTYEQYF	TRBV5-1	TRBJ2-7	many	TRBD1
TGTGCCAGCAGCTCTCCCCGGGACAGGGGTCTGGGGGGCTACACCTTC	CASSSPRDRGLGGYTF	TRBV7-9	TRBJ1-2	-	TRBD1
TGCGCCAGCAGCCAAGGCCGACTAGTCCCCTCCTACGAGCAGTACTTC	CASSQGRLVPSYEQYF	TRBV4-1	TRBJ2-7	few	-
TGTGCCAGCAGTTTATATCGATTTTCCTTCTCCTACGAGCAGTACTTC	CASSLYRFSFSYEQYF	TRBV28	TRBJ2-7	-	-
TGCGCCAGCAGCCCTCGGCGACGGGAGATCGGCACCGGGGAGCTGTTTTTT	CASSPRRREIGTGELFF	TRBV4-1	TRBJ2-2	-	-
TGCGCCAGCAGGGGGTGGGGACTAGCGGACGAGCAGTACTTC	CASRGWGLADEQYF	TRBV5-1	TRBJ2-7	-	TRBD2
TGTGCCAGCAGCCAGGAGGACAGGGGGCTGTTTTTT	CASSQEDRGLFF	TRBV3-1	TRBJ1-4	few	TRBD1
TGTGCCAGCAGCTTCGGGGGACTAGTATTTGAGCAGTTCTTC	CASSFGGLVFEQFF	TRBV7-9	TRBJ2-1	few	TRBD2
TGTGCCAGCAGTTACTCCCGAAGCGGGAGCAGGAACGAGCAGTACTTC	CASSYSRSGSRNEQYF	TRBV6-5	TRBJ2-7	-	TRBD2
TGCGCCAGCAGCTCGGGCTCCTACGAGCAGTACTTC	CASSSGSYEQYF	TRBV5-1	TRBJ2-7	many	-
TGTGCCAGCAGGCCGCTAGGGCGGGCCACTGAAGCTTTCTTT	CASRPLGRATEAFF	TRBV27	TRBJ1-1	few	-
TGCGCCAGCAGCTGGGGACTAGAAGAGACCCAGTACTTC	CASSWGLEETQYF	TRBV5-1	TRBJ2-5	-	TRBD2
TGTGCCAGCAGCTTAGATGGCCCAAGCGGAAGTAGCACAGATACGCAGTATTTT	CASSLDGPSGSSTDTQYF	TRBV11-2	TRBJ2-3	few	-
TGTGCCACCAGCAGAGACCCCCGGACGGCCGAAGCTTTCTTT	CATSRDPRTAEAFF	TRBV15	TRBJ1-1	-	-
TGTGCCAGCAGCTCTTTGTTCACAGATACGCAGTATTTT	CASSSLFTDTQYF	TRBV7-9	TRBJ2-3	-	-
TGTGCCAGCAGACTAATCTCAGCTATGAACACTGAAGCTTTCTTT	CASRLISAMNTEAFF	TRBV6-1	TRBJ1-1	-	-
TGTGCCAGCAGTGGGATACCGGGACAGGTAACAGATACGCAGTATTTT	CASSGIPGQVTDTQYF	TRBV7-9	TRBJ2-3	few	TRBD1
TGTGCCAGCAGTTTTGAGCAGGGGCCCTACGAGCAGTACTTC	CASSFEQGPYEQYF	TRBV5-6	TRBJ2-7	few	-
TGTGCCAGCAGCTTAGGTGGACAGAGCACAGATACGCAGTATTTT	CASSLGGQSTDTQYF	TRBV7-6	TRBJ2-3	-	-
TGTGCCAGCAGCCCCGGGACAGCATACGAGCAGTACTTC	CASSPGTAYEQYF	TRBV18	TRBJ2-7	many	TRBD1
TGTGCCAGCAGGTTCCAAGCTTACCGTGGCGATGAGCAGTTCTTC	CASRFQAYRGDEQFF	TRBV2	TRBJ2-1	-	-
TGTGCCTGGAGTGTTGTGGGAGGGGGAGAGACCCAGTACTTC	CAWSVVGGGETQYF	TRBV30	TRBJ2-5	few	-
TGTGCCAGCAGGCCCGGGACAGGGAATATCTACGAGCAGTACTTC	CASRPGTGNIYEQYF	TRBV9	TRBJ2-7	-	TRBD1
TGTGCCAGCAGTGTTAAGGGAGGGAACACTGAAGCTTTCTTT	CASSVKGGNTEAFF	TRBV2	TRBJ1-1	-	-
TGTGCCAGTAGGGAGTGGGACAGGGACCACGAGCAGTACTTC	CASREWDRDHEQYF	TRBV27	TRBJ2-7	-	TRBD1
TGCAGTGCCAATGAAATAGCCAAAAACATTCAGTACTTC	CSANEIAKNIQYF	TRBV20-1	TRBJ2-4	-	-
TGTGCCAGCAGCTTTTACAGGGGCGGCTACGAGCAGTACTTC	CASSFYRGGYEQYF	TRBV7-9	TRBJ2-7	-	TRBD1
TGTGCCAGCAGCCTCCAGACTAGCGGGAGGGCGGCTACGCAGTATTTT	CASSLQTSGRAATQYF	TRBV7-9	TRBJ2-3	-	TRBD2
TGTGCCAGCAGCTTAGAGGGATCAGGGCCCTTC	CASSLEGSGPF	TRBV7-9	TRBJ2-1	-	-
TGTGCCAGCAGCTTAAGAGGGGTAAATCAGCCCCAGCATTTT	CASSLRGVNQPQHF	TRBV7-9	TRBJ1-5	few	-
TGTGCCAGCAGTTACTGGGGTAACTATGGCTACACCTTC	CASSYWGNYGYTF	TRBV6-6	TRBJ1-2	-	-
TGTGCCAGTAGTATCGACACTAGGGCCGCCATTCAGTACTTC	CASSIDTRAAIQYF	TRBV19	TRBJ2-4	-	-
TGTGCCAGCGGGCTAGTGAGGGGATACGAGCAGTACTTC	CASGLVRGYEQYF	TRBV2	TRBJ2-7	-	-
TGTGCCAGCAGTTTAAGTGGGCGCGGGGACACTGAAGCTTTCTTT	CASSLSGRGDTEAFF	TRBV12-3/TRBV12-4	TRBJ1-1	-	-
TGCGCCAGCAGCCAAGAATGGACTAGCCTTTCCACCTACGAGCAGTACTTC	CASSQEWTSLSTYEQYF	TRBV4-1	TRBJ2-7	-	TRBD2
TGTGCCAGCAGCTTAGGCAAGGGGCGTTTGGTGGAAAACATTCAGTACTTC	CASSLGKGRLVENIQYF	TRBV7-9	TRBJ2-4	once	-
TGTGCCAGCAGCCCCGGCGGGACAGGGTACTACGAGCAGTACTTC	CASSPGGTGYYEQYF	TRBV6-1	TRBJ2-7	few	TRBD1
TGTGCCAGCAGCCTGGGGAAAGGGTACGAGCAGTACTTC	CASSLGKGYEQYF	TRBV12-3/TRBV12-4	TRBJ2-7	-	-
TGTGCCAGCAGCTTTGACTCTAGCGGGGGCGGGGAGACCCAGTACTTC	CASSFDSSGGGETQYF	TRBV7-2	TRBJ2-5	few	TRBD2
TGTGCCAGCAGCTCCTGGGGGGGCTATGGCTACACCTTC	CASSSWGGYGYTF	TRBV7-9	TRBJ1-2	-	-
TGTGCCAGCAGCCAAGACAGGGGGGACTACGAGCAGTACTTC	CASSQDRGDYEQYF	TRBV14	TRBJ2-7	once	-
TGCGCCAGCAGCCCACGGGACACCGCCTTGGACGAGCAGTACTTC	CASSPRDTALDEQYF	TRBV5-1	TRBJ2-7	-	-
TGTGCCAGCAGTCCCCTGGGGGGGACGAACACTGAAGCTTTCTTT	CASSPLGGTNTEAFF	TRBV6-1	TRBJ1-1	once	-
TGTGCCAGCAGCTTGGACAGGGGCCACGAGCAGTACTTC	CASSLDRGHEQYF	TRBV7-6	TRBJ2-7	-	TRBD1